This TCR beta chain originates from a study of cytomegalovirus exposure and HLA in healthy donors. Primers: 60 Vbeta forward and 13 Jbeta reverse. Generated by immunoSEQ multiplex PCR, the TCRdb table keeps only in-frame clones and is missing some. Of about 140,000 clones in the sample, over 70% were seen once. This clone was recorded once. With 5 bases removed from V and 1 base from J, the gap between germline ends came to 9 bases. The CDR3 sequence is 13 residues long. Germline V gene sequence: CDR1 MGHDK, CDR2 SYGVNS. This receptor was taken from a man aged 40-50 years in good health and CMV-seronegative. Sequences were obtained from PBMCs. J is TRBJ2-7 and V is TRBV25-1, with D perhaps TRBD1 (6 bases). The chain's CDR3 is CASSKQGSYEQYF. The CDR3 DNA reads as TGTGCCAGCAGTAAACAGGGTTCCTACGAGCAGTACTTC.